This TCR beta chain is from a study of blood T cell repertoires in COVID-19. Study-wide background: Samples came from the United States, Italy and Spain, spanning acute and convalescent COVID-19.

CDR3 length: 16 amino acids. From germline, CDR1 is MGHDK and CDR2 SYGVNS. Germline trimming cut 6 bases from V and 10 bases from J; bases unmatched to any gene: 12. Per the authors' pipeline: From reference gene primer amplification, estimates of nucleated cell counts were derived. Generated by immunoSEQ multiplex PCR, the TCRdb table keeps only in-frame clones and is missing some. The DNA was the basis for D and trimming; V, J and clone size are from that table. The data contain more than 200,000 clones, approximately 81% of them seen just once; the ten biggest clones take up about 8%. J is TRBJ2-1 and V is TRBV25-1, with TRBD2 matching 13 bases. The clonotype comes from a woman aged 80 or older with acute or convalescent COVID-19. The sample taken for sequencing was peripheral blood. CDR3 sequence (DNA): TGTGCCAGCAGGGGTGGACTAGCGGGAGCCTCTCGGGAGCAGTTCTTC. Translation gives CASRGGLAGASREQFF.